Listed below are T cell receptor beta chains from one sample, sequenced in a study of Ad26.COV2.S vaccination and SARS-CoV-2 variants. Method: immunoSEQ multiplex PCR; TCRdb's copy keeps in-frame clones and lacks some. This sample carries some 500,000 clones, 80% to 90% of them seen once, and the ten largest clones take about 2.4%. The sample was peripheral blood, taken in a trial of Ad26.COV2.S vaccine versus placebo. These receptors all stem from a person aged 18-60 years who received the Ad26.COV2.S COVID-19 vaccine or a placebo. Both conserved end residues are part of each CDR3. A D gene is named only where the DNA matches it firmly. Size values are once, few and many counts, or a class for expanded clones, and some rows have none.

clone size,D gene,V gene,J gene,CDR3 DNA,CDR3 protein
-,TRBD1,TRBV18,TRBJ2-2,TGTGCCAGCTCACCGACAGGGGGTCCGGAAACCGGGGAGCTGTTTTTT,CASSPTGGPETGELFF
-,-,TRBV2,TRBJ2-1,TGTGCCAGCAGCGAGAACAGGGCTTACAATGAGCAGTTCTTC,CASSENRAYNEQFF
-,-,TRBV10-3,TRBJ1-2,TGTGCCACTACAGGGAAAGGGAGTGTGGATGGCTACACCTTC,CATTGKGSVDGYTF
-,-,TRBV29-1,TRBJ1-4,TGCAGCGTTCGCAGGGATGAAAAACTGTTTTTT,CSVRRDEKLFF
-,TRBD2,TRBV15,TRBJ2-1,TGTGCCACCAGCAGCGGAGCGGGAGCCTACAATGAGCAGTTCTTC,CATSSGAGAYNEQFF
-,-,TRBV7-9,TRBJ1-1,TGTGCCAGCAGCTTATCGGAAGGCGCTGAAGCTTTCTTT,CASSLSEGAEAFF
-,-,TRBV7-3,TRBJ2-2,TGTGCCAGCAGCTTAAACCGGGTATCGGGGGAGCTGTTTTTT,CASSLNRVSGELFF
-,-,TRBV18,TRBJ1-6,TGTGCCAGCTCACCGGGGGGGAATTTGAATTCACCCCTCCACTTT,CASSPGGNLNSPLHF
-,TRBD1,TRBV20-1,TRBJ2-3,TGCAGTGCCAGTCGACAGGGACGCACAGATACGCAGTATTTT,CSASRQGRTDTQYF
once,-,TRBV30,TRBJ2-2,TGTGCCTGGAGTGCCCCGGCCGATACGACCACCGGGGAGCTGTTTTTT,CAWSAPADTTTGELFF
-,-,TRBV15,TRBJ1-4,TGTGCCACCAGCAGCGGGCAGGGCGGTGAAAAACTGTTTTTT,CATSSGQGGEKLFF
-,TRBD2,TRBV4-3,TRBJ2-2,TGCGCCAGCAGCCAAGAAACGGCTAGCGGCCAAAGGGAGCTGTTTTTT,CASSQETASGQRELFF
-,-,TRBV6-2/TRBV6-3,TRBJ2-5,TGTGCCAGCAGTTACTCGAGTTCAGGTGGAGAGACCCAGTACTTC,CASSYSSSGGETQYF